These T cell receptor beta chains were read from a single sample in a study of radiotherapy plus CTLA-4 blockade in lung cancer. Generated by immunoSEQ multiplex PCR, the TCRdb table keeps only in-frame clones and is missing some. The sample lists approximately 48,000 clones, approximately 84% seen once, with 4% to 5% in the top ten. Sequenced here: peripheral blood, sampled from a patient treated with radiotherapy plus ipilimumab. These receptors all stem from a human donor with non-small cell lung cancer whose response to radiotherapy plus ipilimumab could not be evaluated. Each CDR3 is given without its conserved first and last residue.

V gene	J gene	CDR3 protein
TRBV5-1	TRBJ1-2	ASSSYLQGNYGYT
TRBV5-6	TRBJ2-7	ASSLTKRGLSYEQY
TRBV9	TRBJ2-2	ASSQNTGELF
TRBV18	TRBJ2-1	ASSVLAGSYNERF
TRBV7-2	TRBJ2-3	ASSLFPGTDTQY
TRBV29-1	TRBJ2-7	SVAVTGYEQY
TRBV9	TRBJ2-1	ASSVGDTVDNEQF
TRBV19	TRBJ2-3	ASSELGTPSTDTQY
TRBV11-2	TRBJ1-1	ASSFLGYRDRGTLGEAF
TRBV4-3	TRBJ2-3	ASSQAAKGLAGVPDTQY
TRBV14	TRBJ2-7	ASSPGLALHEQY
TRBV6-6	TRBJ2-2	ASTGQITGELF
TRBV27	TRBJ1-2	ASSSTRTGLAGYT
TRBV4-1	TRBJ2-1	ASSQVRSEQF
TRBV5-1	TRBJ2-7	ASSSPRGGGYEQY
TRBV15	TRBJ2-7	ATSSHRGVSALAYEQY
TRBV28	TRBJ2-3	ASSPRWVGAASTDTQY
TRBV30	TRBJ1-1	AWSVGQGNTEAF
TRBV7-2	TRBJ2-5	ASCFGQIETQY
TRBV7-2	TRBJ1-5	ASSVRQGGEWPQH
TRBV19	TRBJ1-5	ASSRITSNNQPQH
TRBV6-5	TRBJ1-6	ASRQGGGSPLH
TRBV6-5	TRBJ2-1	ASRYLAGPYNEQF
TRBV5-1	TRBJ2-2	ASSQGQGATGELF
TRBV28	TRBJ2-7	ASSRYSGGTYEQY
TRBV27	TRBJ2-7	ASRTGVSSYEQY
TRBV5-6	TRBJ2-1	ASSRTGTSGTDYNEQF
TRBV25-1	TRBJ2-1	ASSELAGGLINEQF
TRBV28	TRBJ1-5	ASSQGGNQPQH
TRBV14	TRBJ2-3	ASSQEVEGGQGTDTQY
TRBV20-1	TRBJ2-1	SASRVDEQF
TRBV9	TRBJ2-2	ASSVELRVWDTGELF
TRBV5-1	TRBJ2-1	ASSLSHEQF
TRBV19	TRBJ1-1	ASSIGGWRFSSLKTEAF
TRBV4-3	TRBJ1-5	ASSPEAGVGQPQH
TRBV28	TRBJ2-3	ASSTSGRGLDTQY
TRBV28	TRBJ2-7	ASRSGTTIYEQY
TRBV4-2	TRBJ2-2	ASSGAGGELF
TRBV10-2	TRBJ2-4	ASSPGLPKNIQY
TRBV7-2	TRBJ2-7	ASSLVASGLYEQY
TRBV30	TRBJ2-7	AWSVRGLPTYEQY
TRBV11-2	TRBJ2-5	ASSSRQVGGETQY